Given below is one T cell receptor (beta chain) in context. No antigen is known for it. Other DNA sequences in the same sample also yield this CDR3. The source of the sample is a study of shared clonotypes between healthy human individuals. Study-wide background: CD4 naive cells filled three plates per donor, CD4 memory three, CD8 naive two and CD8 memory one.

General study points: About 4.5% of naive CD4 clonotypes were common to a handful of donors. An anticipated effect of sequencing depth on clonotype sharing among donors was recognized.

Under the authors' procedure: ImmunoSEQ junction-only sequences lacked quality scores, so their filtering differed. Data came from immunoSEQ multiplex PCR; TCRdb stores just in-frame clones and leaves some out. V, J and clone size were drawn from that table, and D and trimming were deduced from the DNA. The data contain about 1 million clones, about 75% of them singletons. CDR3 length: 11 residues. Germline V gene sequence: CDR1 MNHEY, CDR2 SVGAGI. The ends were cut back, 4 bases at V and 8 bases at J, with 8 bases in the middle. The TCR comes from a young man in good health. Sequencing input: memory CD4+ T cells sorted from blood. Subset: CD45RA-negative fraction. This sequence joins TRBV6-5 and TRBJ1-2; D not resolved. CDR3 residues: CASSSGYGYTF. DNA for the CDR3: TGTGCCAGCAGTTCTGGTTACGGCTACACCTTC.